This T cell receptor (beta chain) stems from a study of chemoradiotherapy in HPV16-positive cancers. Study overall: Candidate HPV-specific T-cell clones and common TCR motifs came from functional assays in two HPV16-positive patients. Study observations and caveats: Functional assays defining HPV-specific T cells used only a couple of HPV16-positive patients.

Points on this clone: Its antigen remains unidentified.

The protocol was immunoSEQ multiplex PCR, while the TCRdb copy is restricted to in-frame clones and leaves out a portion. The sample contains roughly 28,000 clones, more than 75% of which appear only once. V was cut by 7 bases and J by 9 bases, with 16 bases left in between. Germline V CDR1 and CDR2: MDHEN, SYDVKM. The CDR3 has 13 amino acids. Repeated repertoire sampling spanned the course of chemoradiotherapy. The rearrangement links TRBV28 to TRBJ1-5; possibly TRBD1 for D (6 bases). The sample consisted of blood, taken from a patient who underwent chemoradiotherapy. The sequence was obtained from a human donor with HPV-associated anogenital cancer. CDR3 DNA: TGTGCCAGCATTCCTGGCCTGGACAGGCCCCAGCATTTT. This sequence encodes CASIPGLDRPQHF.